One and the same sample provided the 5 T cell receptor beta chains below, sequenced in a study of OX40 agonist ivuxolimab in advanced cancers. TCRdb keeps only in-frame clones here, not all; method: immunoSEQ multiplex PCR. The sample carries about 150,000 clones, under 95% recorded once. The sequenced sample was CD4+ or CD8+ T cells sorted from blood, obtained in a trial of the OX40 agonist ivuxolimab. These receptors came from an adult with an advanced solid tumor such as melanoma, head and neck, liver or kidney cancer.

The chain links TRBV6-6 to TRBJ1-1; possibly TRBD1 for D (5 bases). This CDR3 contains 13 residues. Germline CDR1 is MNHNY and CDR2 is SVGAGI (reference sequence). The V end was cut by 2 bases, the J end by 7 bases, with 11 bases between. The CDR3 loop reads CASSYQGPLEAFF. In DNA form, the CDR3 reads TGTGCCAGCAGTTACCAGGGACCCCTTGAAGCTTTCTTT.

This chain connects TRBV7-9 to TRBJ2-2; 7 bases map to TRBD2. V gave up 5 bases and J gave up 2 bases; unmatched junction bases: 5. The CDR3 loop spans 15 amino acids. Germline assignment: CDR1 SEHNR and CDR2 FQNEAQ (reference sequence). The CDR3 spells CASSLGTINTGELFF. DNA for the CDR3: TGTGCCAGCAGCCTTGGGACTATAAACACCGGGGAGCTGTTTTTT.

CDR3 protein: CASSFMTGATVQYF. The CDR3 DNA reads as TGTGCCAGCAGCTTCATGACAGGGGCCACGGTGCAGTACTTC. This chain connects TRBV5-6 to TRBJ2-7; 8 nucleotides match TRBD1. The CDR3 totals 14 residues. Looked up from germline, CDR1 is SGHDT and CDR2 is YYEEEE. The V and J ends lost 2 bases and 9 bases, in that order; junction bases with no gene match: 10.

This chain links TRBV19 with TRBJ2-7; D is unresolved. Between the trimmed V and J ends, which lost 1 base and 3 bases, there was a span of 7 bases. This CDR3 is 13 amino acids long. In germline, CDR1 is LNHDA, CDR2 SQIVND (reference sequence). Here the CDR3 reads CASSIGPGYEQYF. CDR3 nucleotides: TGTGCCAGTAGTATAGGCCCCGGCTACGAGCAGTACTTC.

The chain recombines TRBV6-6 with TRBJ1-2; TRBD1 matches 9 bases. The CDR3 totals 16 residues. V shed 7 bases, J shed 8 bases, and the junction held 17 bases outside the gene matches. CDR1 and CDR2 (germline): MNHNY, SVGAGI (reference sequence). The CDR3 DNA sequence: TGTGCCAGCAACCTACAACCACAGGGGGCGGAGGACGGCTACACCTTC. It codes for CASNLQPQGAEDGYTF.